Following are 5 T cell receptor beta chains from one sample sequenced in a study of radiation and T cells in renal cell carcinoma. Time point specified: blood 2 weeks post-SBRT. The sample's treatment: 15 Gy SBRT to primary tumor, nephrectomy 4 weeks later. Using immunoSEQ multiplex PCR, the repertoire was profiled, and TCRdb retains in-frame clones only, with some absent. The table lists 100,000 to 150,000 clones, approximately 85% of them singletons. Sequencing used blood, obtained from a patient whose treatment included radiotherapy and nephrectomy. Every receptor here comes from a man in his forties or fifties with renal cell carcinoma.

The V gene is TRBV18, the J gene TRBJ2-3; 8 bases are shared with TRBD2. The CDR3 covers 13 residues. Germline V gene lookup returns CDR1 KGHSH and CDR2 LQKENI. J gave up 6 bases and V 5 bases, and 4 bases lay outside the gene matches. CDR3 bases: TGTGCCAGCTCAAGGGGACTAGGGGATACGCAGTATTTT. Amino acid sequence: CASSRGLGDTQYF.

This chain joins TRBV7-2 and TRBJ2-1, with D perhaps given as TRBD1 or TRBD2 (5 bases each). CDR3 length: 15 residues. V was clipped by 5 bases and J by 7 bases, with 18 bases between them. The germline V gene encodes CDR1 SGHTA and CDR2 FQGNSA. In DNA, the CDR3 is TGTGCCAGCAGCCCGCCCTCGAGGGGAGTAAATGAGCAGTTCTTC. Translating it yields CASSPPSRGVNEQFF.

The gene calls are TRBV4-3 and TRBJ2-1; tentative D call: TRBD2 (5 bases). Per germline, CDR1 LGHNA and CDR2 YSLEER. Trimming took 2 bases from V and 6 from J, leaving 17 bases between them. The length of the CDR3 is 16 residues. This CDR3 is CASSQSREYNSNEQFF. DNA of the CDR3: TGCGCCAGCAGCCAATCCCGGGAATACAACTCCAATGAGCAGTTCTTC.

The rearrangement joins TRBV7-3 to TRBJ2-3, with unresolved D. The V end lost 2 bases, the J end lost 0 bases, and 15 bases lay between the germline ends. Germline V gene data show CDR1 as SGHTA and CDR2 as FQGTGA. The CDR3 has 17 amino acids. CDR3 DNA: TGTGCCAGCAGCTTACTTGGTGGCCAAAAAAGCACAGATACGCAGTATTTT. Its translation: CASSLLGGQKSTDTQYF.

This clone was seen a handful of times. The chain couples TRBV2 to TRBJ1-2; 11 bases agree with TRBD1. This CDR3 region has 15 residues. CDR1 is SNHLY and CDR2 is FYNNEI in the germline V gene. V lost 6 bases and J lost 7; bases outside the gene matches: 10. CDR3 protein: CASRHGQGASGGYTF. The CDR3 nucleotides read TGTGCCAGCAGGCACGGACAGGGGGCTTCGGGTGGCTACACCTTC.